This T cell receptor beta chain was sequenced for a study of graft-versus-host responses after intestinal transplantation. Study-wide background: For approximately three years after anti-thymocyte globulin induction, all recipients took tacrolimus and steroids.

Measured with immunoSEQ multiplex PCR; TCRdb has only the in-frame clones, and not every one. The table includes approximately 68,000 clones, 85% to 90% detected once. CDR1 is SGHDT, CDR2 YYEEEE, per germline. The V and J ends lost 0 bases and 2 bases respectively, with 6 bases between them. CDR3 length: 14 residues. This clone was counted once. The antigen is undetermined. Whole-study findings and limits: The recipient marrow held GvH clones, and some of them showed up first in ileum or blood. Peak GvH clone levels in circulation were associated with early post-transplant HvG declines. Clonal ratios of graft-versus-host to host-versus-graft in allografts were high for patients exhibiting graft-donor T cell macrochimerism.

The TCR originated in a human donor who was the organ donor for an intestinal transplant. This material consisted of unstimulated CD8+ T cells sorted from spleen or lymph node cells, taken before transplant. The chain employs TRBV5-6 and TRBJ2-1; weak D call: TRBD1 (5 bases). The CDR3 sequence is CASSLAGPYNEQFF. In nucleotides, the CDR3 is TGTGCCAGCAGCTTGGCAGGGCCCTACAATGAGCAGTTCTTC.